Below are 13 T cell receptor beta chains sequenced from a single sample in a study of post-analysis software for immune sequencing data (dated by TCRdb to 2014 to 2015). Library prep was done by PCR. Sequencer: Illumina HiSeq 2500. To reduce PCR and sequencing biases, unique molecular identifiers were built into the TCR beta cDNA libraries. TCRdb reran the public reads through fastp at Q25 and MiXCR, keeping productive beta chains. Identical CDR3 protein sequences are pooled into one entry, listed with their most common genes and DNA. Present in this sample are hundreds of thousands of distinct CDR3 sequences, 40% to 50% of which were seen just once. Jointly, the top ten make up under 2% of the sample. No antigen is known for these receptors. The research as a whole found: A few TRBV segments, including TRBV5-6, TRBV5-1 and TRBV20-1, were significantly more frequent in patients than controls.

Material: blood. The receptors come from a girl aged 10-17 years with multiple sclerosis.

As concerns this clonotype: At one boundary the junction diverges from the germline segment, which might be a read error. The V gene is TRBV6-4, the J gene TRBJ2-5; 7 bases match TRBD2. The CDR3 covers 14 residues. CDR1 is MRHNA and CDR2 is SNTAGT in the germline V gene. In DNA, the CDR3 is TGTGTCAGCAGTGACGCGGGAGCGAGCAATGAGCAGTACTTC. Its protein product is CVSSDAGASNEQYF.

This clonotype was observed a few times. J is TRBJ2-7 and V is TRBV6-5, with D possibly matching TRBD1 (6 bases). Germline V lookup: CDR1 MNHEY, CDR2 SVGAGI. There are 14 residues in the CDR3. V was clipped by 5 bases and J by 2 bases, with 13 bases between them. DNA of the CDR3: TGTGCCAGCAGTGCCGGAAGGGACACCTACGAGCAGTACTTC. Its translation is CASSAGRDTYEQYF.

This clonotype appeared once. This sequence joins TRBV15 and TRBJ2-4; D is uncertain. The J call is doubtful: the DNA matches TRBJ2-7 better. The CDR3 is 14 amino acids. The germline V gene has CDR1 LNHNV and CDR2 YYDKDF (reference sequence). CDR3 bases: TGTGCCACCAGCAGAGACCCCCGAACCTACGAGCAGTACTTC. Amino acids: CATSRDPRTYEQYF.

The chain links TRBV29-1 to TRBJ1-1; D might be TRBD1 (5 bases). CDR3 size: 14 residues. Germline V gives CDR1 SQVTM, CDR2 ANQGSEA. The V gene lost 6 bases and the J gene lost 3 bases, with 17 bases spanning the gap. The CDR3 region is CSVVLQASYTEAFF. The DNA for the CDR3 is TGCAGCGTAGTCCTACAGGCGTCTTACACTGAAGCTTTCTTT.

This clonotype was counted between two and nine times. The V call is TRBV5-1, the J call TRBJ1-1; 8 bases match TRBD1. There are 14 residues in the CDR3. After removal of 3 bases from V and 4 bases from J, the junction contained 5 bases not matched to a gene. Germline V lookup: CDR1 SGHRS, CDR2 YFSETQ. CDR3 nucleotide sequence: TGCGCCAGCAGCTGGGGACAGGACTCCACTGAAGCTTTCTTT. As protein: CASSWGQDSTEAFF.

The chain employs TRBV2 and TRBJ2-3, with D perhaps TRBD1 (6 bases). V dropped 3 bases and J dropped 5 bases, with 9 bases sitting between them. The CDR3 is made up of 13 amino acids. The germline V gene encodes CDR1 SNHLY and CDR2 FYNNEI. The CDR3 nucleotides are TGTGCCAGCAGTGAGGACAGTAGAGATACGCAGTATTTT. Translation gives CASSEDSRDTQYF.

This clonotype was detected many times. The junction does not match germline at one end; this may be a read error. This chain connects TRBV5-1 to TRBJ2-7; no definite D call. Germline CDR1 SGHRS, CDR2 YFSETQ. The CDR3 contains 12 residues. The CDR3 sequence: CASSLTPYEQYF. As DNA, the CDR3 is TGTGCCAGCAGCCTCACCCCCTACGAGCAGTACTTC.

The rearrangement uses TRBV5-1 and TRBJ2-1; D not resolved. Germline V gene data show CDR1 as SGHRS and CDR2 as YFSETQ. This CDR3 spans 12 amino acids. V gave up 0 bases and J gave up 12 bases, with 10 bases separating them. CDR3 coding DNA: TGCGCCAGCAGCTTGGGCGGAATGGGGCAGTTCTTC. Protein: CASSLGGMGQFF.

This clonotype was observed a few times. The rearrangement links TRBV6-1 to TRBJ1-2; a weak D match, TRBD1 (6 bases). The V end lost 0 bases, the J end lost 6 bases, and 14 bases lay between the germline ends. Germline CDR1 is MNHNS and CDR2 is SASEGT. The CDR3 consists of 15 residues. The CDR3 here is CASSEAATGYDGYTF. CDR3 bases: TGTGCCAGCAGTGAAGCGGCGACAGGCTATGATGGCTACACCTTC.

This clonotype was observed a few times. The chain combines TRBV24-1 with TRBJ2-1, with a weak D call TRBD1 (5 bases). V was pared by 5 bases and J by 7 bases, with 8 bases between. This CDR3 contains 12 residues. Looked up from germline, CDR1 is KGHDR and CDR2 is SFDVKD. The CDR3 DNA follows: TGTGCCACCAGTGGAAGGGGTAATGAGCAGTTCTTC. This codes for CATSGRGNEQFF.

The gene calls are TRBV20-1 and TRBJ2-3; D is possibly TRBD2 (5 bases). CDR1 and CDR2 from the germline V gene are DFQATT and SNEGSKA (reference sequence). V was cut by 3 bases and J by 0 bases, with 13 bases left in between. The CDR3 length is 15 residues. The CDR3 DNA is TGCAGTGCTAGCGATGCGGGTATTAGCACAGATACGCAGTATTTT. Protein product: CSASDAGISTDTQYF.

This sequence joins TRBV5-1 and TRBJ2-1, with TRBD2 matching over 12 bases. The V and J ends lost 0 bases and 3 bases, in that order; junction bases with no gene match: 10. This CDR3 is built from 19 residues. CDR1 and CDR2 (germline): SGHRS, YFSETQ. CDR3: CASSLGSSSGGALYNEQFF. CDR3 DNA sequence: TGCGCCAGCAGCTTGGGGTCGTCTAGCGGGGGGGCCCTCTACAATGAGCAGTTCTTC.

The chain recombines TRBV7-6 with TRBJ2-7; 9 positions match TRBD1. The V gene end was trimmed by 0 bases and the J gene end by 5 bases; junction bases not matched to a gene: 8. Germline CDR1 and CDR2: SGHVS and FNYEAQ. CDR3 length equals 16 residues. The CDR3: CASSLAGTGPLDEQYF. The CDR3 bases are TGTGCCAGCAGCTTAGCGGGGACAGGGCCCTTGGACGAGCAGTACTTC.